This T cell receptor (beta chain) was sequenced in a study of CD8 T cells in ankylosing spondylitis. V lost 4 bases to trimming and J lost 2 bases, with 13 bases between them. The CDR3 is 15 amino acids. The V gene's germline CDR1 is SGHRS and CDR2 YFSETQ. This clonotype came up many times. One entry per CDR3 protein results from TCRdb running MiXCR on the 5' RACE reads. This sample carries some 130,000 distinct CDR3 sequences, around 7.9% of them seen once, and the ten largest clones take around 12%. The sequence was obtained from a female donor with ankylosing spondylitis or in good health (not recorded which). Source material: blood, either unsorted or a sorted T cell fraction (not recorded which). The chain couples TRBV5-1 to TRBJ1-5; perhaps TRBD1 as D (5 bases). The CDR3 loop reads CASSPGMGGNQPQHF. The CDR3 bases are TGCGCCAGCAGCCCAGGGATGGGGGGCAATCAGCCCCAGCATTTT.